Listed below are T cell receptor beta chains from one sample, sequenced in a study of shared clonotypes between healthy human individuals. Here immunoSEQ multiplex PCR was the method, and the copy in TCRdb shows in-frame clones only, minus some. Of around 1.1 million clones in the sample, roughly 77% were seen once. The sequenced material came from memory CD4+ T cells from PBMCs. The receptor set was obtained from a man between 18 and 29 years old in good health. Some clones in this sample may be carry-over from other donors' samples. Both conserved end residues are part of each CDR3. D genes are given only for firm matches. Clone size is shown for a subset of rows, as once, few, many or a class of expanded clone.

>.|TRBJ1-2|TRBV18|.
CASSPPQGIYGYTF
TGTGCCAGCTCGCCACCCCAGGGCATCTATGGCTACACCTTC
>.|TRBJ2-7|TRBV5-1|.
CASSRESSYEQYF
TGCGCCAGCAGCCGCGAGAGCTCCTACGAGCAGTACTTC
>TRBD1|TRBJ2-7|TRBV5-1|few
CASSLTGQEGYEQYF
TGCGCCAGCAGCCTAACGGGACAGGAAGGGTACGAGCAGTACTTC
>TRBD1|TRBJ1-4|TRBV6-5|once
CASSPGDRDHEKLFF
TGTGCCAGCAGTCCGGGGGACAGGGATCATGAAAAACTGTTTTTT
>TRBD2|TRBJ2-1|TRBV30|.
CAWSVGLAVGNEQFF
TGTGCCTGGAGTGTGGGACTAGCGGTCGGCAATGAGCAGTTCTTC
>TRBD1|TRBJ1-2|TRBV28|.
CASMGSGRQGRSGYTF
TGTGCCAGCATGGGGAGTGGGAGACAGGGTAGGAGTGGCTACACCTTC
>.|TRBJ1-2|TRBV28|once
CASSSRAGYGYTF
TGTGCCAGCAGTTCCAGGGCAGGCTATGGCTACACCTTC
>TRBD2|TRBJ2-5|TRBV5-1|.
CASSPGVAGLQETQYF
TGCGCCAGCAGCCCCGGGGTAGCGGGCCTCCAAGAGACCCAGTACTTC
>.|TRBJ2-7|TRBV30|few
CAWSSRDTYGRYEQYF
TGTGCCTGGAGTTCCCGGGACACATACGGCCGCTACGAGCAGTACTTC
>.|TRBJ1-2|TRBV5-1|.
CASSEWAIGYTF
TGCGCCAGCAGCGAATGGGCCATCGGCTACACCTTC
>.|TRBJ2-1|TRBV7-2|.
CASSRPGAGTNEQFF
TGTGCCAGCAGCCGCCCCGGAGCGGGCACTAATGAGCAGTTCTTC
>.|TRBJ1-1|TRBV14|.
CASSQSINTEAFF
TGTGCCAGCAGCCAGAGTATCAACACTGAAGCTTTCTTT
>.|TRBJ1-4|TRBV27|.
CASSTGPRKFNEKLFF
TGTGCCAGCAGCACGGGGCCCCGGAAGTTTAATGAAAAACTGTTTTTT
>TRBD1|TRBJ1-2|TRBV5-1|few
CASSRGTGEDGYTF
TGCGCCAGCAGCAGGGGGACAGGGGAGGACGGCTACACCTTT
>.|TRBJ1-5|TRBV28|.
CASSQSGAKTKQPQHF
TGTGCCAGCAGTCAATCAGGGGCGAAGACGAAACAGCCCCAGCATTTT
>.|TRBJ1-1|TRBV6-5|.
CASSYGPEAFF
TGTGCCAGCAGTTACGGGCCTGAAGCTTTCTTT